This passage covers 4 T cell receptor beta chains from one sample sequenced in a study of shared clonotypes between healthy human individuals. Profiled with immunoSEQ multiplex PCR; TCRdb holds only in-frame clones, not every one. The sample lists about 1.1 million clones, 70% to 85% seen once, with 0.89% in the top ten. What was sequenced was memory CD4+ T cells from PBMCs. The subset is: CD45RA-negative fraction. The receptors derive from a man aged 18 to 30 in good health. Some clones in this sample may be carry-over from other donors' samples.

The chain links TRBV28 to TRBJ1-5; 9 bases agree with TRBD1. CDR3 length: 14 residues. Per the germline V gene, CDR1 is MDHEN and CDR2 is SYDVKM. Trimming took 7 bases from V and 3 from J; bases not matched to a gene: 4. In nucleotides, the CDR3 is TGTGCCAGCACCGGGACAGGGTTCAATCAGCCCCAGCATTTT. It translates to CASTGTGFNQPQHF.

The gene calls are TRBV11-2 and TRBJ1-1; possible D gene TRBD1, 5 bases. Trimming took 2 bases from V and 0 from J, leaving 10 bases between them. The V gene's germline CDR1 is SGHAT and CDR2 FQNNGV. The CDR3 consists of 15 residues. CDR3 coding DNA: TGTGCCAGCAGCTTACCGGGACCCTTGAACACTGAAGCTTTCTTT. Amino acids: CASSLPGPLNTEAFF. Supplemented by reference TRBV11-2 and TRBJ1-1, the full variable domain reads EAGVAQSPRYKIIEKRQSVAFWCNPISGHATLYWYQQILGQGPKLLIQFQNNGVVDDSQLPKDRFSAERLKGVDSTLKIQPAKLEDSAVYLCASSLPGPLNTEAFFGQGTRLTVV.

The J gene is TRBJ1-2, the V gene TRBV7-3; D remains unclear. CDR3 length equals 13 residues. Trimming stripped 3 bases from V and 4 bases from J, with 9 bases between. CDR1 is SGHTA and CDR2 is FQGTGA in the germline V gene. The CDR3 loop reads CASSFNRGYGYTF. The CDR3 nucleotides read TGTGCCAGCAGCTTTAACCGAGGCTATGGCTACACCTTC.

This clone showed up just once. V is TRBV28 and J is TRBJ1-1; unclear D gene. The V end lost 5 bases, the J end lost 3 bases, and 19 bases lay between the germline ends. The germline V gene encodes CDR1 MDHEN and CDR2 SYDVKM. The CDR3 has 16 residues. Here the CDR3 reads CASSPIRRGPYTEAFF. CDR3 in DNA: TGTGCCAGCAGTCCCATCCGTCGCGGCCCCTACACTGAAGCTTTCTTT.